The next 18 T cell receptor beta chains were all read from a single sample in a study of cytomegalovirus exposure and HLA in healthy donors. PCR primers comprised 60 Vbeta and 13 Jbeta primers. TCRdb's table, derived via immunoSEQ multiplex PCR, lists solely in-frame clones and lacks some. The sample records approximately 100,000 clones, just under 70% being singletons. The sample comprised PBMCs. Receptors were obtained from a woman in her 70s in good health and CMV-seropositive.

In this sample, this clone turned up once. CDR3 DNA: TGTGCCAGCAGACTCGGTGGGACTATTGGGGAGACCCAGTACTTC. The encoded protein is CASRLGGTIGETQYF. V gene TRBV6-6 combines with J gene TRBJ2-5, with TRBD2 matching 7 bases. The ends lost 6 bases at V and 5 bases at J; junction bases unmatched: 12. CDR1 and CDR2 (germline): MNHNY, SVGAGI (reference sequence). CDR3 length: 15 amino acids.

The rearrangement links TRBV6-5 to TRBJ1-6, with TRBD1 matching 10 bases. CDR3 size: 14 residues. Germline-derived CDR1 and CDR2 are MNHEY and SVGAGI. Germline trimming cut 4 bases from V and 7 bases from J; bases unmatched to any gene: 1. The CDR3 is CASSSGQGNSPLHF. CDR3 DNA: TGTGCCAGCAGTTCGGGACAGGGGAATTCACCCCTCCACTTT.

V gene TRBV6-5 combines with J gene TRBJ1-2; D perhaps matches TRBD1 (5 bases). Germline V gives CDR1 MNHEY, CDR2 SVGAGI. The CDR3 contains 15 residues. Trimming pared 0 bases from V and 0 bases from J, leaving 8 bases between. The CDR3 sequence is CASSYSRTTNYGYTF. CDR3 DNA sequence: TGTGCCAGCAGTTACTCAAGGACAACTAACTATGGCTACACCTTC.

This chain uses TRBV6-1 with TRBJ1-6; D unclear. The CDR3 is 14 residues long. The germline V and J ends were trimmed by 1 base and 9 bases, with 10 bases remaining between them. Germline values: CDR1 MNHNS, CDR2 SASEGT. CDR3 sequence (DNA): TGTGCCAGCAGTGAAGGCGCGGTGGGTTCACCCCTCCACTTT. Translating it yields CASSEGAVGSPLHF.

CDR3 bases: TGTGCCAGCAGCTTAGGGGAGGGGGGGCCGAGAGATACGCAGTATTTT. This codes for CASSLGEGGPRDTQYF. The J gene is TRBJ2-3, the V gene TRBV7-2; a weak D match, TRBD2 (7 bases). CDR1 is SGHTA and CDR2 is FQGNSA in the germline V gene. V was pared by 1 base and J by 5 bases, with 16 bases between. The CDR3 spans 16 residues. Full variable domain (rest looked up from reference TRBV7-2 and TRBJ2-3): GAGVSQSPSNKVTEKGKDVELRCDPISGHTALYWYRQSLGQGLEFLIYFQGNSAPDKSGLPSDRFSAERTGGSVSTLTIQRTQQEDSAVYLCASSLGEGGPRDTQYFGPGTRLTVL.

The chain joins TRBV7-2 to TRBJ2-5; D unresolved. Trimming pared 3 bases from V and 2 bases from J, leaving 4 bases between. Germline CDR1 is SGHTA and CDR2 is FQGNSA. This CDR3 region has 12 residues. The CDR3 DNA reads TGTGCCAGCAGCTTTTTACAAGAGACCCAGTACTTC. It translates to CASSFLQETQYF.

This clone showed up just a few times. The chain links TRBV6-1 to TRBJ2-7; TRBD1 agrees at 10 bases. This CDR3 is built from 15 residues. Germline V gene lookup returns CDR1 MNHNS and CDR2 SASEGT. After removal of 0 bases from V and 3 bases from J, the junction contained 2 bases not matched to a gene. In nucleotides, the CDR3 is TGTGCCAGCAGTGAAGCGGGGACAGGGGACTACGAGCAGTACTTC. Amino acid sequence: CASSEAGTGDYEQYF.

This clone appeared a single time. The chain couples TRBV9 to TRBJ2-1; D is perhaps TRBD2 (6 bases). Per germline, CDR1 SGDLS and CDR2 YYNGEE. The ends were cut back, 2 bases at V and 3 bases at J, with 15 bases in the middle. The CDR3 contains 16 residues. CDR3 DNA sequence: TGTGCCAGCAGCGTCTGGGGGGACTCAAACTACAATGAGCAGTTCTTC. It translates to CASSVWGDSNYNEQFF.

The gene calls are TRBV29-1 and TRBJ1-2; D unresolved. CDR1 is SQVTM, CDR2 ANQGSEA, per germline. Trimming stripped 3 bases from V and 4 bases from J, with 6 bases between. This CDR3 comprises 11 residues. CDR3 protein: CSVDGFYGYTF. The CDR3 DNA sequence: TGCAGCGTTGACGGGTTCTATGGCTACACCTTC. The full variable domain, completed using reference TRBV29-1 and TRBJ1-2, is SAVISQKPSRDICQRGTSLTIQCQVDSQVTMMFWYRQQPGQSLTLIATANQGSEATYESGFVIDKFPISRPNLTFSTLTVSNMSPEDSSIYLCSVDGFYGYTFGSGTRLTVV.

The chain has TRBV29-1 and TRBJ2-5; D is perhaps TRBD2 (6 bases). CDR3 length equals 15 residues. Germline V gene sequence: CDR1 SQVTM, CDR2 ANQGSEA. V shed 6 bases and J shed 0 bases, with 17 bases lying between them. Here the CDR3 reads CSVRTTGSYQETQYF. CDR3 bases: TGCAGCGTCCGGACTACGGGGTCCTACCAAGAGACCCAGTACTTC.

This clone was seen a handful of times. The J gene is TRBJ1-1, the V gene TRBV10-3; D might be TRBD1 (6 bases). Germline CDR1 reads ENHRY; CDR2 reads SYGVKD. The CDR3 spans 16 residues. V was shortened by 2 bases and J by 3 bases, with 16 bases between the two germline ends. CDR3 loop: CAISENSGVGHTEAFF. The CDR3 DNA reads as TGTGCCATCAGTGAGAACTCAGGGGTCGGGCACACTGAAGCTTTCTTT.

In DNA form, the CDR3 reads TGTGCCAGCAGCTTAGGGGGGACAGGGCGCCTCACCGGGGAGCTGTTTTTT. Its translation: CASSLGGTGRLTGELFF. The rearrangement joins TRBV7-2 to TRBJ2-2, with TRBD1 matching over 9 bases. The CDR3 totals 17 residues. V lost 1 base to trimming and J lost 4 bases; unmatched junction nucleotides: 7. The germline V gene has CDR1 SGHTA and CDR2 FQGNSA.

The chain is built from TRBV4-2 and TRBJ2-3, with D possibly matching TRBD2 (5 bases). Germline CDR1 and CDR2: LGHNA and YNFKEQ. The ends were cut back, 0 bases at V and 14 bases at J, with 6 bases in the middle. The CDR3 runs to 10 residues. The DNA of the CDR3 is TGTGCCAGCAGCCAAGATAGCGTGTATTTT. Translating gives CASSQDSVYF.

The chain has TRBV19 and TRBJ1-3; possible D gene TRBD1, 5 bases. Deletions cut 1 base from V and 2 bases from J, with 12 bases between. CDR3 length: 16 amino acids. CDR1 LNHDA and CDR2 SQIVND come from the germline V gene (reference sequence). CDR3 in amino acids: CASSIVDSLTGNTIYF. The CDR3 DNA sequence: TGTGCCAGTAGTATAGTCGACAGCCTAACTGGAAACACCATATATTTT.

The V and J genes are TRBV7-2 and TRBJ1-5; D remains unclear. This CDR3 has 18 amino acids. Between the trimmed V and J ends, which lost 5 bases and 2 bases, there was a span of 22 bases. Germline-derived CDR1 and CDR2 are SGHTA and FQGNSA. CDR3 protein: CASSLSPSTSAGNQPQHF. Here the CDR3 DNA reads TGTGCCAGCAGCCTCTCTCCCTCCACCAGCGCAGGCAATCAGCCCCAGCATTTT.

The CDR3 DNA follows: TGTGCCAGCAGCCAACGAGGCGGAGCGAACACTGAAGCTTTCTTT. The encoded protein is CASSQRGGANTEAFF. The chain recombines TRBV16 with TRBJ1-1; no clear D gene. This CDR3 contains 15 residues. The ends were cut back, 2 bases at V and 1 base at J, with 11 bases in the middle. CDR1 is KGHSY, CDR2 FQNENV, per germline.

The V and J genes are TRBV19 and TRBJ2-5; no reliable D call. V lost 3 bases and J 2 bases, leaving 4 bases between the germline ends. The CDR3 runs 12 residues. Looked up from germline, CDR1 is LNHDA and CDR2 is SQIVND (reference sequence). The CDR3 spells CASSMQQETQYF. In DNA, the CDR3 is TGTGCCAGTAGTATGCAGCAAGAGACCCAGTACTTC.

The V and J genes are TRBV7-9 and TRBJ2-2; perhaps TRBD1 as D (5 bases). Deletions cut 5 bases from V and 8 bases from J, with 12 bases between. Germline V gene lookup returns CDR1 SEHNR and CDR2 FQNEAQ (reference sequence). The CDR3 length is 13 residues. Written as DNA, the CDR3 is TGTGCCAGCAGCCCCAAAGGGGCGGGGGAGCTGTTTTTT. This encodes CASSPKGAGELFF.